A selection of T cell receptor beta chains follows, all from one sample in a study of response to subunit inactivated influenza vaccine. Using its own MiXCR run on the RT-PCR reads, TCRdb lists one record per CDR3 protein. The table records hundreds of thousands of distinct CDR3 sequences, less than 20% of them present only once. This specimen was PBMCs from blood, taken roughly 5 days after vaccination. The receptors originated from a man over 45 who received an inactivated influenza vaccine. CDR3s include the opening cysteine and the closing phenylalanine or tryptophan. D genes are given only for firm matches. Expanded clones are given a class, and other clones once, few, many or no size at all.

>TRBV12-3/TRBV12-4|TRBJ2-1|.|many|14
TGTGCCAGCAGTCCCGTTGGTTCAAGCAATGAGCAGTTCTTC
CASSPVGSSNEQFF
>TRBV11-2|TRBJ2-1|TRBD1|many|15
TGTGCCAGCAGCTACGGACAGGGATCCTACAATGAGCAGTTCTTC
CASSYGQGSYNEQFF
>TRBV20-1|TRBJ1-5|TRBD1|.|17
TGCAGTGCTACGGGACAGGAAGTTTTTTATAGCAATCAGCCCCAGCATTTT
CSATGQEVFYSNQPQHF
>TRBV20-1|TRBJ2-3|.|.|13
TGCAGTGCTACGGACCTTGATGGGGATACGCAGTATTTT
CSATDLDGDTQYF
>TRBV20-1|TRBJ2-1|.|.|16
TGCAGTGCTAGAGTCCCGGGGGCCGCTTTTTACAATGAGCAGTTCTTC
CSARVPGAAFYNEQFF
>TRBV12-3/TRBV12-4|TRBJ2-3|TRBD2|many|13
TGTGCCAGCAGCAGACTAGCGGGGGATACGCAGTATTTT
CASSRLAGDTQYF
>TRBV7-2|TRBJ2-7|.|few|18
TGTGCCAGCAGCTTAGCGGTCAGGGTAAGCGGGTTCTCCTACGAGCAGTACTTC
CASSLAVRVSGFSYEQYF
>TRBV20-1|TRBJ2-7|TRBD1|.|13
TGCAGTGTGGGGACAGGGGGAACCTACGAGCAGTACTTC
CSVGTGGTYEQYF
>TRBV19|TRBJ2-1|TRBD2|once|16
TGTGCCAGTAGTATTGCCCCTAGCGGGAGTTACAATGAGCAGTTCTTC
CASSIAPSGSYNEQFF
>TRBV5-1|TRBJ1-1|TRBD1|.|13
TGCGCCAGCAGCCTGGACAGGGGGCAGGAAGCTTTCTTT
CASSLDRGQEAFF
>TRBV29-1|TRBJ2-7|TRBD1|.|13
TGCAGCGTCATCCGGGACAGCTACTACGAGCAGTACTTC
CSVIRDSYYEQYF
>TRBV7-2|TRBJ2-4|.|.|11
TGTGCCAGCAGCTCCGGACTGAATCAGTACTTC
CASSSGLNQYF
>TRBV29-1|TRBJ2-1|.|many|14
TGCAGCGTTGGTCGGCTAGCGAGTGGAAATGAGCAGTTCTTC
CSVGRLASGNEQFF
>TRBV29-1|TRBJ2-5|.|few|12
TGCAGCGTTGGACAGATTACCGGGACCCAGTACTTC
CSVGQITGTQYF
>TRBV12-2|TRBJ2-1|.|few|18
TGTGCAAGTCCGAGCTTGGAGGGACAGATTTTAATCCCCAATGAGCAGTTCTTC
CASPSLEGQILIPNEQFF
>TRBV5-5|TRBJ1-5|TRBD1|.|17
TGTGCCAGCAGCTTGGCAGGGGGCGCTTGGAGCAATCAGCCCCAGCATTTT
CASSLAGGAWSNQPQHF
>TRBV15|TRBJ2-5|.|.|15
TGTGCCACCAGCAGAGATATGGTGGACAAAGAGACCCAGTACTTC
CATSRDMVDKETQYF
>TRBV4-1|TRBJ2-3|TRBD1|once|15
TGCGCCAGGAGCCACGTGACAGGGGGCATGGATACGCAGTATTTT
CARSHVTGGMDTQYF
>TRBV20-1|TRBJ2-1|TRBD1|once|15
TGCAGTGCTAGAGTGGGCAGGGGGTTTGGCAATGAGCAGTTCTTC
CSARVGRGFGNEQFF
>TRBV13|TRBJ2-3|TRBD1|once|13
TGTGCCAGCCAAAAACAGGGGACAGATACGCAGTATTTT
CASQKQGTDTQYF
>TRBV18|TRBJ2-1|TRBD1|.|17
TGTGCCAGCTCACCACCACAGGGGAAAAACTACTACAATGAGCAGTTCTTC
CASSPPQGKNYYNEQFF
>TRBV10-2|TRBJ2-1|.|few|14
TGCGCCAGCAGTGAGTTTGGGGGTTCCAATGAGCAGTTCTTC
CASSEFGGSNEQFF
>TRBV7-6|TRBJ2-3|TRBD2|.|14
TGTGCCAGCAGCCGCACTAGCGGGAGAGATACGCAGTATTTT
CASSRTSGRDTQYF
>TRBV6-2/TRBV6-3|TRBJ2-5|.|once|14
TGTGCCAGCAGTTACGTGCAGGGCCAAGAGACCCAGTACTTC
CASSYVQGQETQYF
>TRBV10-3|TRBJ1-5|.|.|15
TGTGCCATCAGTGAGTCGGGAGAGAACAATCAGCCCCAGCATTTT
CAISESGENNQPQHF
>TRBV3-1|TRBJ2-5|TRBD2|few|16
TGTGCCAGCAGCCCTCGGCTAGCGGGGATCCAAGAGACCCAGTACTTC
CASSPRLAGIQETQYF
>TRBV6-2/TRBV6-3|TRBJ2-5|.|.|14
TGTGCCAGCAGTTACTCGAGACATCGGGAGACCCAGTACTTC
CASSYSRHRETQYF
>TRBV4-1|TRBJ2-7|.|few|16
TGCGCCAGCAGCCCTCGGGAGACAGGGACCTTCTACGAGCAGTACTTC
CASSPRETGTFYEQYF
>TRBV6-1|TRBJ2-3|TRBD2|.|16
TGTGCCAGCAGACTGACTAGCGCGAGCTTCTCAGATACGCAGTATTTT
CASRLTSASFSDTQYF
>TRBV11-2|TRBJ2-5|TRBD2|.|13
TGTGCCAGCAGCTTCAGACTAGCGGAGACCCAGTACTTC
CASSFRLAETQYF
>TRBV5-1|TRBJ2-3|.|few|14
TGCGCCAGCAGCGCTGGACAGAACACAGATACGCAGTATTTT
CASSAGQNTDTQYF
>TRBV7-2|TRBJ2-3|.|.|15
TGTGCCAGCAGCCCTAGCAGCCCGAGTTGGGATACGCAGTATTTT
CASSPSSPSWDTQYF